This T cell receptor beta chain was identified during a study of T cell responses to AZD1222 COVID-19 vaccine. Germline CDR1 reads MGHRA; CDR2 reads YSYEKL. The V end was cut by 4 bases, the J end by 4 bases, with 7 bases between. The CDR3 spans 12 residues. Repertoires were generated with immunoSEQ multiplex PCR, while TCRdb's copy carries only in-frame clones and drops some. The table lists fewer than 110,000 clones, around nine tenths of them singletons. Analyses pooled second doses at about 4 or about 12 weeks. This clonotype originated in an adult who received the AZD1222 COVID-19 vaccine. The rearrangement links TRBV4-1 to TRBJ2-5; D ambiguous. Specimen: peripheral blood, collected 28 days after the second AZD1222 dose. CDR3 DNA sequence: TGCGCCAGCAGCCCCGAGCCAGAGACCCAGTACTTC. It encodes CASSPEPETQYF.